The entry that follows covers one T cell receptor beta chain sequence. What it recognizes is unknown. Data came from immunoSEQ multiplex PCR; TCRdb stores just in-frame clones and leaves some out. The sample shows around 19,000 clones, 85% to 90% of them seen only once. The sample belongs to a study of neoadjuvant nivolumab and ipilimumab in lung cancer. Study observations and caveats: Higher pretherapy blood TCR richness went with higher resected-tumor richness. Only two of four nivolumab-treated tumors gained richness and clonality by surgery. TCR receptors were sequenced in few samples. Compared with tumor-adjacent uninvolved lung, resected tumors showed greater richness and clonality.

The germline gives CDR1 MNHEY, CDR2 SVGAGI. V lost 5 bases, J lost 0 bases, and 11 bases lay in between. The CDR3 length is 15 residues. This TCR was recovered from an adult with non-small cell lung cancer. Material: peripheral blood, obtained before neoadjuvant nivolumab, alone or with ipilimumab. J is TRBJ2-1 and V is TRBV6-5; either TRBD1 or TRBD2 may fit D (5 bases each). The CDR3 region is CASSRDVSSYNEQFF. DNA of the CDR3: TGTGCCAGCAGTCGGGACGTATCCTCCTACAATGAGCAGTTCTTC.